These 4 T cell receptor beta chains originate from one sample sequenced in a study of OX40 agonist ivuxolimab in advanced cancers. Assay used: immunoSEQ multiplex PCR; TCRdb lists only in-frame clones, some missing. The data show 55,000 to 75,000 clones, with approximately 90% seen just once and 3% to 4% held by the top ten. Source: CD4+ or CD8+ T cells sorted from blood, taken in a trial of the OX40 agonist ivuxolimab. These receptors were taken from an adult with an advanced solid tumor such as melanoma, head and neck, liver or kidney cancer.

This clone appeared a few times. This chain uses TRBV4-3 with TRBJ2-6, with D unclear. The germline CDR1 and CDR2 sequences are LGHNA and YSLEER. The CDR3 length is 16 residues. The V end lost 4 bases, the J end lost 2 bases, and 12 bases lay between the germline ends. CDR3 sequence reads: CASSLGSGTGANVLTF. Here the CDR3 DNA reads TGCGCCAGCAGCCTCGGCAGTGGGACTGGGGCCAACGTCCTGACTTTC.

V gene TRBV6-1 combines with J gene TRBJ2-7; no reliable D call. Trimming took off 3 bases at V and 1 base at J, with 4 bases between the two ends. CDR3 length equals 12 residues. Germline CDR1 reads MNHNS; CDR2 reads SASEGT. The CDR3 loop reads CASSDNSYEQYF. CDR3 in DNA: TGTGCCAGCAGTGACAATTCCTACGAGCAGTACTTC.

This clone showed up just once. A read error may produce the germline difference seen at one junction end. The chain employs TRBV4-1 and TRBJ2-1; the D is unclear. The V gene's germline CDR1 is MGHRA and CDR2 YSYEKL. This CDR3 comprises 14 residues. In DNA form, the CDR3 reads TGCGCCAGCAGCCCCGTCTCGGAATTGGTGGAGCGGTTCTTC. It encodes CASSPVSELVERFF.

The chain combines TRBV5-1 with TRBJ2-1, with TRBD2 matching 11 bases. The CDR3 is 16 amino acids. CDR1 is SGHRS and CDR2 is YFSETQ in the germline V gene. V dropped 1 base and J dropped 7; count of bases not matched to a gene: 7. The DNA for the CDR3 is TGCGCCAGCAGCTTGACTAGCGGGAGCTTCTTTAATGAGCAGTTCTTC. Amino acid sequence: CASSLTSGSFFNEQFF.